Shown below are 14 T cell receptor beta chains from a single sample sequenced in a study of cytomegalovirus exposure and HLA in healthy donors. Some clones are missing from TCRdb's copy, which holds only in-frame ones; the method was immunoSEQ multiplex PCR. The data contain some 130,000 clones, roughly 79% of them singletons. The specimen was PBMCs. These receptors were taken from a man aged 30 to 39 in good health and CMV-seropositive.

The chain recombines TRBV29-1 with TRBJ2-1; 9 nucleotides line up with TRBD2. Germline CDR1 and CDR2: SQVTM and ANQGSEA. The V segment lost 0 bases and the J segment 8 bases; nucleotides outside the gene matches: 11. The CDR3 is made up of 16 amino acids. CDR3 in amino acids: CSVEDSGSILSDEQFF. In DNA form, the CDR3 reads TGCAGCGTTGAAGATAGCGGGAGTATTCTCTCCGATGAGCAGTTCTTC.

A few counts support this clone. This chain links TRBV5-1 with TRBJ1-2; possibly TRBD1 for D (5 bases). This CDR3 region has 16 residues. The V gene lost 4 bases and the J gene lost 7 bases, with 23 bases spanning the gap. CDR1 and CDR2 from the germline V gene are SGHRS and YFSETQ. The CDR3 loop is CASSHLTQGYKAGYTF. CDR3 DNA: TGCGCCAGCAGCCATCTAACCCAGGGATACAAGGCTGGCTACACCTTC. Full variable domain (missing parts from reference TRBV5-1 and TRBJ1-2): KAGVTQTPRYLIKTRGQQVTLSCSPISGHRSVSWYQQTPGQGLQFLFEYFSETQRNKGNFPGRFSGRQFSNSRSEMNVSTLELGDSALYLCASSHLTQGYKAGYTFGSGTRLTVV.

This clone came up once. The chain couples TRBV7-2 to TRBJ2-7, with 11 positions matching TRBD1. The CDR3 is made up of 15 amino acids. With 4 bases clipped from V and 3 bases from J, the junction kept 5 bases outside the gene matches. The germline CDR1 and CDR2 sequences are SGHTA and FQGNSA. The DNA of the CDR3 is TGTGCCAGCAGCTCCGGACAGGGGGCGTTCTACGAGCAGTACTTC. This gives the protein CASSSGQGAFYEQYF.

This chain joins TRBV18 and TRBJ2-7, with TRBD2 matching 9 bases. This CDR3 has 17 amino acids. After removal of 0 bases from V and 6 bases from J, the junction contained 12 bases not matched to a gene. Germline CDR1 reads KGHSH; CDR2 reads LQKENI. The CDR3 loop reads CASSPPISAGGPGEQYF. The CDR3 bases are TGTGCCAGCTCACCACCGATAAGCGCGGGGGGGCCAGGCGAGCAGTACTTC.

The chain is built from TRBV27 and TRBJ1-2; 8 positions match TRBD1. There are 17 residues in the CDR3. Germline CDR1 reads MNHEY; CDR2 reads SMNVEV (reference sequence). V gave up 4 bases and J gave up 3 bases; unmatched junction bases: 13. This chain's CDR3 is CASSSWTGLRLDYGYTF. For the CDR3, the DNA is TGTGCCAGCAGTTCGTGGACAGGGTTAAGACTCGACTATGGCTACACCTTC.

The CDR3 region is CASSLVQRSTDTQYF. The CDR3, as DNA: TGTGCCAGCAGCTTGGTACAGAGAAGCACAGATACGCAGTATTTT. This chain links TRBV5-6 with TRBJ2-3, with D uncertain. The CDR3 covers 15 residues. Germline V CDR1 and CDR2: SGHDT, YYEEEE. Trimming took off 0 bases at V and 0 bases at J, with 8 bases between the two ends.

For the CDR3, the DNA is TGTGCCAGCAGCCGCCCCGGGGACAGGGTAAGCGGCTACACCTTC. Translating it yields CASSRPGDRVSGYTF. The rearrangement uses TRBV7-2 and TRBJ1-2, with 9 positions matching TRBD1. CDR3 length: 15 amino acids. V dropped 5 bases and J dropped 8; count of bases not matched to a gene: 12. Germline V gene sequence: CDR1 SGHTA, CDR2 FQGNSA.

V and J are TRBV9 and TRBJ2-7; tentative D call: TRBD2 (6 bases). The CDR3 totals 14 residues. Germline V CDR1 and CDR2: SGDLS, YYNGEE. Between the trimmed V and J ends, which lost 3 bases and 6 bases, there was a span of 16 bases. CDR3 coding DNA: TGTGCCAGCAGCGAGGACCCGGGGCGGGGCGAGCAGTACTTC. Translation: CASSEDPGRGEQYF.

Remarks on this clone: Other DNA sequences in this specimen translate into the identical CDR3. This CDR3 reads CSVDEGGTDTQYF. In DNA form, the CDR3 reads TGCAGCGTTGACGAGGGGGGCACAGATACGCAGTATTTT. V and J are TRBV29-1 and TRBJ2-3, with a tentative D call TRBD1 (6 bases). Germline CDR1 reads SQVTM; CDR2 reads ANQGSEA. There are 13 residues in the CDR3. The V end lost 3 bases, the J end lost 1 base, and 8 bases lay between the germline ends.

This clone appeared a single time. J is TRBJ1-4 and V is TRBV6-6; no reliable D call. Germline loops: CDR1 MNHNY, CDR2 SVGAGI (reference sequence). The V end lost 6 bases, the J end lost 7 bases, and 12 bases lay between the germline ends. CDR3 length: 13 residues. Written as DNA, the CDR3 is TGTGCCAGCAGCCGCCAAGCTACTGAAAAACTGTTTTTT. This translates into CASSRQATEKLFF.

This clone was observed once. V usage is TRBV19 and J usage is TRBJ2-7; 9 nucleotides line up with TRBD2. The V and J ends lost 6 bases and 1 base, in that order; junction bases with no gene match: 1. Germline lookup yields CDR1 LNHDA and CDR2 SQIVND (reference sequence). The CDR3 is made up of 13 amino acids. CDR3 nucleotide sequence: TGTGCCAGTAGGACTAGCGGTTCCTACGAGCAGTACTTC. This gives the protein CASRTSGSYEQYF. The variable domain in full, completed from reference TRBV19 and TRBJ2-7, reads DGGITQSPKYLFRKEGQNVTLSCEQNLNHDAMYWYRQDPGQGLRLIYYSQIVNDFQKGDIAEGYSVSREKKESFPLTVTSAQKNPTAFYLCASRTSGSYEQYFGPGTRLTVT.

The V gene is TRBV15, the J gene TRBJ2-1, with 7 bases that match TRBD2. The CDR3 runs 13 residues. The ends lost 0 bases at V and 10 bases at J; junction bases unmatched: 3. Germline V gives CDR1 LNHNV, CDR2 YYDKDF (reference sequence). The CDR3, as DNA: TGTGCCACCAGCAGAGATATGGGACTAGAGCAGTTCTTC. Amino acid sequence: CATSRDMGLEQFF.

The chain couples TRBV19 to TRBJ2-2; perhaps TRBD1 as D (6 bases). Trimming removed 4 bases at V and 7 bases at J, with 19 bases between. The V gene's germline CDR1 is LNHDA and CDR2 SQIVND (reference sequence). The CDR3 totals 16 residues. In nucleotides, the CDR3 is TGTGCCAGTAGTAACCGACTTTTCAGGGGAAACGGGGAGCTGTTTTTT. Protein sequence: CASSNRLFRGNGELFF. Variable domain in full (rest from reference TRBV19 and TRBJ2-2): DGGITQSPKYLFRKEGQNVTLSCEQNLNHDAMYWYRQDPGQGLRLIYYSQIVNDFQKGDIAEGYSVSREKKESFPLTVTSAQKNPTAFYLCASSNRLFRGNGELFFGEGSRLTVL.

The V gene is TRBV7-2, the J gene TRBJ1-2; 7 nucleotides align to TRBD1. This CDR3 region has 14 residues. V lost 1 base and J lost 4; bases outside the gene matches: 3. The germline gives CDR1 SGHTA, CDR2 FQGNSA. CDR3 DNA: TGTGCCAGCAGCTTAGATCGACAGGGCTATGGCTACACCTTC. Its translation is CASSLDRQGYGYTF.